Below, one TCR beta chain is given with its context. These data belong to a study of control samples from healthy donors and cancer patients. The protocol was immunoSEQ multiplex PCR, while the TCRdb copy is restricted to in-frame clones and leaves out a portion. The repertoire consists of roughly 130,000 clones, with roughly 91% occurring once and the leading ten covering about 1.7%. Germline V gene data show CDR1 as LNHDA and CDR2 as SQIVND (reference sequence). CDR3 size: 14 residues. V gave up 8 bases and J gave up 5 bases; unmatched junction bases: 10. The receptor was isolated from a man aged 45-65 years with head and neck cancer. Sample: PBMCs. The rearrangement uses TRBV19 and TRBJ2-7; the match to TRBD1 covers 9 bases. The CDR3 here is CASADRGSFDEQYF. As DNA, the CDR3 is TGTGCCAGTGCGGACAGGGGAAGTTTCGACGAGCAGTACTTC.